The TCR beta chain under discussion was sequenced for a study of technical replicates of blood from several donors. This table comes from immunoSEQ multiplex PCR, and its TCRdb copy is limited to in-frame clones, with some not included. The repertoire has some 77,000 clones, 92% of them found once; the top ten carry about 0.4%. Trimming took 4 bases from V and 4 from J; bases not matched to a gene: 7. This CDR3 comprises 15 residues. Per the germline V gene, CDR1 is LNHDA and CDR2 is SQIVND (reference sequence). The sequenced sample consisted of T cells isolated from PBMCs. The TCR comes from a human donor in good health. The V call is TRBV19, the J call TRBJ2-1, with 7 bases matching TRBD2. The CDR3 DNA sequence: TGTGCCAGTAGTAGCCCTTTACTAGCGTACAATGAGCAGTTCTTC. This sequence encodes CASSSPLLAYNEQFF.